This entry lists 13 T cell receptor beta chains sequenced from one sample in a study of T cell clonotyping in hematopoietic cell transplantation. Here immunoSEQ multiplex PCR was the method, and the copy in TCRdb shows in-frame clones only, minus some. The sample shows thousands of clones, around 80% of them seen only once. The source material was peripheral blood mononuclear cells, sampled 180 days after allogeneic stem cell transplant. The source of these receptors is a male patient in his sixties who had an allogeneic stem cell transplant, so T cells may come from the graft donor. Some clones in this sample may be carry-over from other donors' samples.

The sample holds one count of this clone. The CDR3 reads CASSSQKNTEAFF. The CDR3 coding sequence is TGTGCCAGCAGTTCCCAGAAGAACACTGAAGCTTTCTTT. The chain joins TRBV6-6 to TRBJ1-1; no reliable D call. Per the germline V gene, CDR1 is MNHNY and CDR2 is SVGAGI (reference sequence). CDR3 length equals 13 residues. Trimming shortened V by 4 bases and J by 1 base, and 7 bases separated the two germline ends.

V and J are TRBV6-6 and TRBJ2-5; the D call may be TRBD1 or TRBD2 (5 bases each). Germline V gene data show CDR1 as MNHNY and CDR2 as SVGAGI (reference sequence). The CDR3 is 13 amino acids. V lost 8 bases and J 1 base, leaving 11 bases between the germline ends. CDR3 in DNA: TGTGCCAGCGGCCGGGGCAGCCAAGAGACCCAGTACTTC. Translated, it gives CASGRGSQETQYF.

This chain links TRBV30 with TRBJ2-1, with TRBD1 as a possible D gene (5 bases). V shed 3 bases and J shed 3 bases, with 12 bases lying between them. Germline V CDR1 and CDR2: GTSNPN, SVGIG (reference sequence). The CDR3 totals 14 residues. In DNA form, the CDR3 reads TGTGCCTGGAGGGACCCCAGGGACTACAATGAGCAGTTCTTC. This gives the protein CAWRDPRDYNEQFF.

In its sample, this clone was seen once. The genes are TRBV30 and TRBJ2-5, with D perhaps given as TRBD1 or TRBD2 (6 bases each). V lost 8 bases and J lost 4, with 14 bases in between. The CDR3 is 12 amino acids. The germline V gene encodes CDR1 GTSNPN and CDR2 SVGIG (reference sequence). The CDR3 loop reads CAQGRGGETQYF. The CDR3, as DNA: TGTGCCCAGGGGCGGGGAGGAGAGACCCAGTACTTC.

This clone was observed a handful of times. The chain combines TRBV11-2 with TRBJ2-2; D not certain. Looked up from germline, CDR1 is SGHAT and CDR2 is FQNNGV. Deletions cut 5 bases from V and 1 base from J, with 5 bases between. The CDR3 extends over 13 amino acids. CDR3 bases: TGTGCCAGCAGCCCTCAGAACACCGGGGAGCTGTTTTTT. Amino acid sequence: CASSPQNTGELFF. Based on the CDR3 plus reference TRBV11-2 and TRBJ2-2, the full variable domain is EAGVAQSPRYKIIEKRQSVAFWCNPISGHATLYWYQQILGQGPKLLIQFQNNGVVDDSQLPKDRFSAERLKGVDSTLKIQPAKLEDSAVYLCASSPQNTGELFFGEGSRLTVL.

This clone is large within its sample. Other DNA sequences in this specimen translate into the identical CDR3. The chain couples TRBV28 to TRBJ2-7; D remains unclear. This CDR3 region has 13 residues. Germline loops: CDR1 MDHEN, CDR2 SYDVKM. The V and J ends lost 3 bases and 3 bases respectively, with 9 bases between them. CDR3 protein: CASSFGLDYEQYF. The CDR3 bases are TGTGCCAGCAGTTTCGGATTGGACTACGAGCAGTACTTC.

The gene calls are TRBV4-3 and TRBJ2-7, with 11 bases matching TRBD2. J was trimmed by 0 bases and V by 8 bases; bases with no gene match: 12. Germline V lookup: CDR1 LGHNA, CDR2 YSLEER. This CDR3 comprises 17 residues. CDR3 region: CASGPGLAAKSSYEQYF. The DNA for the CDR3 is TGCGCCAGCGGACCGGGACTAGCGGCCAAGAGCTCCTACGAGCAGTACTTC.

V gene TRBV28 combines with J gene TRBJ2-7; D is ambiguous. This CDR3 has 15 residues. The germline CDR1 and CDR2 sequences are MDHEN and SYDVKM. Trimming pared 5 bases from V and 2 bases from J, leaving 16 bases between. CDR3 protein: CASSPRPGMTYEQYF. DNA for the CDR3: TGTGCCAGCAGTCCCCGACCTGGGATGACCTACGAGCAGTACTTC.

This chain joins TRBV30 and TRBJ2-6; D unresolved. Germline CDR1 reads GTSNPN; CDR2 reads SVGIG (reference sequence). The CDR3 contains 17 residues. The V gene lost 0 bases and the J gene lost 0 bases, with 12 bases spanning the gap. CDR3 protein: CAWSVRRSSSGANVLTF. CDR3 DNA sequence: TGTGCCTGGAGTGTACGGCGGAGTAGCTCTGGGGCCAACGTCCTGACTTTC.

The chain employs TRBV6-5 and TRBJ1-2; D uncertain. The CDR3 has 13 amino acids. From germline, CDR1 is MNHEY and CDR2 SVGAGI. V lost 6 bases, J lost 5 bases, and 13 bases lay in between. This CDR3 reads CASSYLKEYGYTF. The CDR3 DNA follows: TGTGCCAGCAGCTATCTAAAGGAGTATGGCTACACCTTC.

The CDR3 coding sequence is TGTGCCTGGAGTGGGCCCGGGACACTCTCCTACAATGAGCAGTTCTTC. Translation: CAWSGPGTLSYNEQFF. V is TRBV30 and J is TRBJ2-1, with a tentative D call TRBD1 (6 bases). Trimming stripped 1 base from V and 0 bases from J, with 13 bases between. Germline-derived CDR1 and CDR2 are GTSNPN and SVGIG (reference sequence). The CDR3 spans 16 residues.

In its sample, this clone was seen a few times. The CDR3 here is CASSHSSGGIEQYF. In DNA, the CDR3 is TGTGCCAGCAGCCACAGCTCAGGGGGCATCGAGCAGTACTTC. V usage is TRBV4-2 and J usage is TRBJ2-7; 8 positions match TRBD1. Losses at the gene ends were 3 bases for V and 6 bases for J; bases not matched to a gene: 7. The CDR3 runs to 14 residues. Germline CDR1 is LGHNA and CDR2 is YNFKEQ.

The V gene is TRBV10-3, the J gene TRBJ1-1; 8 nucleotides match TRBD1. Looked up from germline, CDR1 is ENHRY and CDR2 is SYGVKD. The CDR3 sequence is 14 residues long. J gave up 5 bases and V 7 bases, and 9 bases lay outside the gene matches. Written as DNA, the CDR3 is TGTGCCATCACCCCGGACAGGGAAGGTACTGAAGCTTTCTTT. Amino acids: CAITPDREGTEAFF.